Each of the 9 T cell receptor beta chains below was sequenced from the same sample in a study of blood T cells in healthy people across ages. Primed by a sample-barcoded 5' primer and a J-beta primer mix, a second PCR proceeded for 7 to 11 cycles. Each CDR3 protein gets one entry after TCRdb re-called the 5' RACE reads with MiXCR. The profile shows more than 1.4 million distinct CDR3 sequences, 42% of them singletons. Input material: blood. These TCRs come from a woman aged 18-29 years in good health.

The chain's CDR3 is CAWTKTSSGTEAFF. The CDR3 coding sequence is TGTGCCTGGACAAAAACATCCTCGGGCACTGAAGCTTTCTTT. The chain links TRBV30 to TRBJ1-1; D remains ambiguous. Trimming took off 4 bases at V and 4 bases at J, with 16 bases between the two ends. The CDR3 extends over 14 amino acids. Per the germline V gene, CDR1 is GTSNPN and CDR2 is SVGIG (reference sequence).

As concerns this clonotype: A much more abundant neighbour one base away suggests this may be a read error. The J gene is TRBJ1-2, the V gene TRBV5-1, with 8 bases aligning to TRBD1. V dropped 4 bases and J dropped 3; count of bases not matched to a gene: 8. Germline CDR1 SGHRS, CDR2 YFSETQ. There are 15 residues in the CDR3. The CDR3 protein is CASSPQGARDYGYTF. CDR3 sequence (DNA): TGCGCCAGCAGCCCGCAGGGGGCGAGGGACTATGGCTACACCTTC.

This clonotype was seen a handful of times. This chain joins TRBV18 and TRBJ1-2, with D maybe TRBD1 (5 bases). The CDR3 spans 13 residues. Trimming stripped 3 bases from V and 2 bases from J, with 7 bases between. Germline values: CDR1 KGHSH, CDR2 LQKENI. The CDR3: CASSPDKNYGYTF. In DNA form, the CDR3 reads TGTGCCAGCTCACCGGACAAAAACTATGGCTACACCTTC.

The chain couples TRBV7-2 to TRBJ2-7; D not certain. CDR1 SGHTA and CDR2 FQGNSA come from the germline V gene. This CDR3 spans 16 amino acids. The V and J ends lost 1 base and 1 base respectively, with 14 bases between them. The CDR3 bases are TGTGCCAGCAGCTTAGGTCGAGGAGCTGAATCCTACGAGCAGTACTTC. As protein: CASSLGRGAESYEQYF.

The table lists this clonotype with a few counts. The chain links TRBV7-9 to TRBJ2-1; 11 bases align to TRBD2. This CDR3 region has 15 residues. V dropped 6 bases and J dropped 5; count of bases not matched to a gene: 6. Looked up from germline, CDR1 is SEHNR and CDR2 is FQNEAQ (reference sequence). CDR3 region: CASRSLAGGDNEQFF. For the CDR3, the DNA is TGTGCCAGCAGATCCCTAGCGGGAGGAGACAATGAGCAGTTCTTC.

The CDR3 nucleotides read TGTGCCAGCAGTTACTTCTGGGGAGAAGAGACCCAGTACTTC. This encodes CASSYFWGEETQYF. The V and J genes are TRBV6-2 or TRBV6-3 and TRBJ2-5; TRBD2 might be the D (5 bases). CDR1 and CDR2 from the germline V gene are MNHEY and SVGEGT. The CDR3 totals 14 residues. V lost 1 base and J 3 bases, leaving 9 bases between the germline ends.

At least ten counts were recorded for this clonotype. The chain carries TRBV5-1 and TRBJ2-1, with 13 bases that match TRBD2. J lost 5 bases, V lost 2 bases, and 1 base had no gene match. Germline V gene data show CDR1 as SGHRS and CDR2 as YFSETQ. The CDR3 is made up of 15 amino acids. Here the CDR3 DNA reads TGCGCCAGCAGCTTCGGACTAGCGGGAGACAATGAGCAGTTCTTC. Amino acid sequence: CASSFGLAGDNEQFF.

CDR3 sequence: CASSSALVSYGYTF. CDR3 sequence (DNA): TGTGCCAGCAGTTCTGCACTCGTCTCCTATGGCTACACCTTC. The V call is TRBV12-3 or TRBV12-4, the J call TRBJ1-2, with D unresolved. Trimming removed 4 bases from V and 4 bases from J, with 13 bases in between. The CDR3 has 14 residues.

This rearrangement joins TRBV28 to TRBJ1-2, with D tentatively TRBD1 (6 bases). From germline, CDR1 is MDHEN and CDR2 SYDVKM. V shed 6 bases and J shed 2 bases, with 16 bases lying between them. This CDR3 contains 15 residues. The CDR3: CASSLGTLLNYGYTF. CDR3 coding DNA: TGTGCCAGCAGCCTCGGGACATTACTAAACTATGGCTACACCTTC.